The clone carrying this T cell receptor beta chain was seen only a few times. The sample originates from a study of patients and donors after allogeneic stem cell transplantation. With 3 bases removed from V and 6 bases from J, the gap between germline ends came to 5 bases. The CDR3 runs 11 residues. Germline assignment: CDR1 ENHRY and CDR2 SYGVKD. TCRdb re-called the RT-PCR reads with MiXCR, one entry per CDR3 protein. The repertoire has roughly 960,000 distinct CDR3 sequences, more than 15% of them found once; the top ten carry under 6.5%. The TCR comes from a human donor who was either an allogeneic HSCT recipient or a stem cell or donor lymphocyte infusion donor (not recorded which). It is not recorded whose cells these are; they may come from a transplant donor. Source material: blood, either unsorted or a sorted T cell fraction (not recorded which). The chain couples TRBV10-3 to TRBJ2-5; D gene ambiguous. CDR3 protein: CAISDYQTQYF. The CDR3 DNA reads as TGTGCCATCAGTGATTATCAGACCCAGTACTTC.